Each of the 31 T cell receptor beta chains below was sequenced from the same sample in a study of blood T cell repertoires in COVID-19. Produced via immunoSEQ multiplex PCR; TCRdb's table is partial and in-frame only. The top ten clones hold approximately 2.6% of a sample with under 250,000 clones, approximately 85% of them seen once. Sequencing input: peripheral blood. Receptor source: a man between 45 and 60 years old who had recovered from COVID-19.

This chain connects TRBV20-1 to TRBJ2-3; TRBD2 matches at 14 bases. CDR1 DFQATT and CDR2 SNEGSKA come from the germline V gene (reference sequence). There are 16 residues in the CDR3. J lost 5 bases, V lost 4 bases, and 8 bases had no gene match. The CDR3 is CSANDGTSGRVDTQYF. CDR3 in DNA: TGCAGTGCTAATGACGGGACTAGCGGGAGAGTAGATACGCAGTATTTT.

There are a few counts of this clone. This rearrangement joins TRBV7-2 to TRBJ2-3, with 14 bases aligning to TRBD2. Germline V gene sequence: CDR1 SGHTA, CDR2 FQGNSA. Unmatched junction bases numbered 8, after V lost 5 bases and J lost 4 bases. This CDR3 comprises 17 residues. The CDR3 sequence is CASSVGTSGGYSDTQYF. The CDR3 region has the DNA TGTGCCAGCAGCGTTGGGACTAGCGGGGGATATTCAGATACGCAGTATTTT.

This clone was detected a few times. V gene TRBV19 combines with J gene TRBJ2-2, with 8 nucleotides matching TRBD2. The CDR3 is 15 amino acids. Germline V lookup: CDR1 LNHDA, CDR2 SQIVND (reference sequence). V lost 0 bases to trimming and J lost 5 bases; unmatched junction nucleotides: 2. The CDR3 here is CASSIEAGGTGELFF. In DNA form, the CDR3 reads TGTGCCAGTAGTATAGAGGCGGGAGGAACCGGGGAGCTGTTTTTT.

This rearrangement joins TRBV9 to TRBJ1-1; tentative D call: TRBD1 (6 bases). CDR1 is SGDLS, CDR2 YYNGEE, per germline. CDR3 length: 17 residues. V was cut by 4 bases and J by 3 bases, with 22 bases left in between. CDR3 nucleotide sequence: TGTGCCAGCAGCCCTATGCAGGGGCGAGGGACCTACACTGAAGCTTTCTTT. Amino acid sequence: CASSPMQGRGTYTEAFF.

V is TRBV6-5 and J is TRBJ1-3, with no clear D. Germline V gives CDR1 MNHEY, CDR2 SVGAGI. V was shortened by 5 bases and J by 0 bases, with 5 bases between the two germline ends. CDR3 length: 13 residues. The CDR3 here is CASSQASGNTIYF. For the CDR3, the DNA is TGTGCCAGCAGTCAGGCCTCTGGAAACACCATATATTTT.

This clone was recorded only once. This sequence joins TRBV5-5 and TRBJ1-3; D is unclear. Germline V CDR1 and CDR2: SGHKS, YYEKEE (reference sequence). Trimming removed 0 bases at V and 2 bases at J, with 6 bases between. The CDR3 has 14 amino acids. CDR3 amino acids: CASSLDGAGNTIYF. The CDR3 coding sequence is TGTGCCAGCAGCTTGGATGGAGCTGGAAACACCATATATTTT.

V gene TRBV5-1 combines with J gene TRBJ2-5, with TRBD1 matching 7 bases. CDR1 is SGHRS, CDR2 YFSETQ, per germline. The ends lost 1 base at V and 1 base at J; junction bases unmatched: 10. This CDR3 is built from 17 residues. This CDR3 is CASSLRGRGQSQETQYF. Written as DNA, the CDR3 is TGCGCCAGCAGCTTGCGGGGACGGGGACAGTCCCAAGAGACCCAGTACTTC. Variable domain in full (rest from reference TRBV5-1 and TRBJ2-5): KAGVTQTPRYLIKTRGQQVTLSCSPISGHRSVSWYQQTPGQGLQFLFEYFSETQRNKGNFPGRFSGRQFSNSRSEMNVSTLELGDSALYLCASSLRGRGQSQETQYFGPGTRLLVL.

V and J are TRBV19 and TRBJ1-1, with D possibly TRBD1 on 6 matching bases. The CDR3 spans 13 residues. Germline loops: CDR1 LNHDA, CDR2 SQIVND (reference sequence). V lost 7 bases to trimming and J lost 4 bases, with 13 bases between them. CDR3 sequence reads: CASTYRGGTEAFF. The CDR3 DNA sequence: TGTGCCAGTACCTATCGAGGGGGCACTGAAGCTTTCTTT.

This sequence joins TRBV6-5 and TRBJ2-2; the D gene is possibly TRBD2 (5 bases). The V and J ends lost 2 bases and 2 bases respectively, with 9 bases between them. Germline CDR1 MNHEY, CDR2 SVGAGI. The CDR3 has 15 amino acids. DNA for the CDR3: TGTGCCAGCAGTTACAAGCGGAGAAACACCGGGGAGCTGTTTTTT. It specifies CASSYKRRNTGELFF.

The chain couples TRBV27 to TRBJ2-3, with a weak D call TRBD2 (5 bases). This CDR3 has 15 residues. V was shortened by 8 bases and J by 4 bases, with 19 bases between the two germline ends. Germline CDR1 reads MNHEY; CDR2 reads SMNVEV (reference sequence). This CDR3 is CASRVQPTGSDTQYF. For the CDR3, the DNA is TGTGCCAGCCGAGTTCAGCCCACGGGGTCAGATACGCAGTATTTT.

This chain uses TRBV11-2 with TRBJ2-3; tentative D call: TRBD2 (5 bases). Germline V gene data show CDR1 as SGHAT and CDR2 as FQNNGV. Trimming pared 2 bases from V and 5 bases from J, leaving 17 bases between. CDR3 length equals 16 residues. The CDR3 DNA sequence: TGTGCCAGCAGCTTACAGTTCGGGAACCGGGAAGATACGCAGTATTTT. It codes for CASSLQFGNREDTQYF.

V and J are TRBV12-5 and TRBJ1-2, with a weak D call TRBD1 (5 bases). Germline V gene data show CDR1 as LGHNT and CDR2 as FRNRAP. Trimming stripped 0 bases from V and 3 bases from J, with 14 bases between. This CDR3 has 16 amino acids. CDR3 in amino acids: CASGLVSVGGYYGYTF. The DNA for the CDR3 is TGTGCTAGTGGTTTGGTATCCGTCGGGGGGTACTATGGCTACACCTTC.

The V call is TRBV29-1, the J call TRBJ1-2; tentatively, D is TRBD1 (6 bases). The V end lost 1 base, the J end lost 7 bases, and 13 bases lay between the germline ends. The CDR3 is 13 amino acids. Germline-derived CDR1 and CDR2 are SQVTM and ANQGSEA. The DNA of the CDR3 is TGCAGCGTTGAAGTGAACAGGGTCAGTGGCTACACCTTC. Its protein is CSVEVNRVSGYTF.

The chain couples TRBV5-1 to TRBJ2-1; possible D gene TRBD1, 6 bases. Trimming pared 2 bases from V and 6 bases from J, leaving 15 bases between. The CDR3 is 15 amino acids. The V gene's germline CDR1 is SGHRS and CDR2 YFSETQ. CDR3 region: CASSFDIKTGNEQFF. CDR3 bases: TGCGCCAGCAGCTTTGATATCAAGACAGGCAATGAGCAGTTCTTC. The entire variable domain, with the rest obtained from reference TRBV5-1 and TRBJ2-1, is as follows: KAGVTQTPRYLIKTRGQQVTLSCSPISGHRSVSWYQQTPGQGLQFLFEYFSETQRNKGNFPGRFSGRQFSNSRSEMNVSTLELGDSALYLCASSFDIKTGNEQFFGPGTRLTVL.

The chain couples TRBV6-5 to TRBJ2-7; tentative D call: TRBD1 (6 bases). The CDR3 contains 15 residues. Trimming stripped 0 bases from V and 5 bases from J, with 14 bases between. Germline CDR1 reads MNHEY; CDR2 reads SVGAGI. CDR3 in amino acids: CASSYSLTGRNEQYF. The CDR3 DNA reads as TGTGCCAGCAGTTACTCTCTCACAGGGAGAAACGAGCAGTACTTC.

This rearrangement joins TRBV15 to TRBJ1-2; D is unclear. V gave up 5 bases and J gave up 2 bases, with 9 bases separating them. The CDR3 has 13 residues. Per germline, CDR1 LNHNV and CDR2 YYDKDF (reference sequence). The CDR3 nucleotides are TGTGCCACCAGCCAAGAGGGCAACTATGGCTACACCTTC. It translates to CATSQEGNYGYTF.

The CDR3 reads CASSHRLSGSGNEQYF. In DNA, the CDR3 is TGTGCCAGCAGCCACCGGTTGAGCGGGAGTGGGAACGAGCAGTACTTC. The V gene is TRBV3-1 (or the pseudogene TRBV3-2), the J gene TRBJ2-7; 8 bases are shared with TRBD2. With V trimmed by 3 bases and J by 5 bases, 12 bases remained unmatched. Germline-derived CDR1 and CDR2 are LGHDT and YNNKEL (reference sequence). The CDR3 sequence is 16 residues long.

The rearrangement links TRBV7-2 to TRBJ1-2, with D possibly being TRBD1 (5 bases). The CDR3 totals 16 residues. V was shortened by 1 base and J by 2 bases, with 14 bases between the two germline ends. Germline V gene data show CDR1 as SGHTA and CDR2 as FQGNSA. CDR3 amino acids: CASSLGFRTSNYGYTF. CDR3 in DNA: TGTGCCAGCAGCTTAGGATTTAGGACAAGCAACTATGGCTACACCTTC.

The chain couples TRBV14 to TRBJ2-7; unclear D gene. Trimming cost V 4 bases and J 4 bases, with 17 bases left between them. The CDR3 is 15 residues long. The germline CDR1 and CDR2 sequences are SGHDN and FVKESK. CDR3 protein: CASSLAASLFYEQYF. In nucleotides, the CDR3 is TGTGCCAGCAGCCTAGCAGCCAGTCTCTTTTACGAGCAGTACTTC.

V usage is TRBV9 and J usage is TRBJ2-5; no clear D gene. Trimming took 0 bases from V and 2 from J, leaving 8 bases between them. Germline V gene lookup returns CDR1 SGDLS and CDR2 YYNGEE. This CDR3 region has 14 residues. This CDR3 is CASSVGHVQETQYF. The CDR3 bases are TGTGCCAGCAGCGTAGGGCATGTACAAGAGACCCAGTACTTC.

V and J are TRBV11-3 and TRBJ2-5; a weak D match, TRBD2 (6 bases). CDR3 length equals 17 residues. Germline V gene lookup returns CDR1 SGHNT and CDR2 YENEEA. V was trimmed by 5 bases and J by 3 bases, leaving 22 bases between them. The CDR3 sequence: CASSQGSLAYRKETQYF. CDR3 DNA sequence: TGTGCCAGCAGCCAAGGGTCCCTAGCGTACCGCAAAGAGACCCAGTACTTC.

CDR3 DNA sequence: TGTGCCAGTAGTACCCTAGCGGGAAGGGATGAGCAGTTCTTC. This codes for CASSTLAGRDEQFF. The chain combines TRBV19 with TRBJ2-1, with TRBD2 identical over 9 bases. The CDR3 sequence is 14 residues long. V shed 4 bases and J 8 bases; nucleotides not matched to a gene: 6. CDR1 is LNHDA and CDR2 is SQIVND in the germline V gene (reference sequence).

The chain couples TRBV2 to TRBJ2-1; 8 bases fit TRBD2. J lost 3 bases, V lost 7 bases, and 11 bases had no gene match. The germline CDR1 and CDR2 sequences are SNHLY and FYNNEI. The CDR3 is 16 amino acids. CDR3 coding DNA: TGTGCCAGCACCCGGTCGGGGGGGGCCGACTACAATGAGCAGTTCTTC. Its protein product is CASTRSGGADYNEQFF.

The rearrangement joins TRBV6-6 to TRBJ2-3, with TRBD2 identical over 10 bases. This CDR3 spans 16 amino acids. CDR1 is MNHNY and CDR2 is SVGAGI in the germline V gene (reference sequence). V lost 6 bases, J lost 2 bases, and 8 bases stayed unmatched. The CDR3 is CASSSKGLASTDTQYF. The CDR3 region has the DNA TGTGCCAGCAGCTCCAAGGGACTAGCGTCCACAGATACGCAGTATTTT.

The CDR3 sequence: CASSQYPGTGNEQFF. The CDR3 nucleotides read TGCGCCAGCAGCCAATATCCCGGGACAGGGAATGAGCAGTTCTTC. The chain couples TRBV4-1 to TRBJ2-1; 9 bases fit TRBD1. The CDR3 consists of 15 residues. With V trimmed by 2 bases and J by 7 bases, 6 bases remained unmatched. CDR1 is MGHRA and CDR2 is YSYEKL in the germline V gene.

The V gene is TRBV5-4, the J gene TRBJ1-6; 7 bases fit TRBD1. V lost 0 bases to trimming and J lost 4 bases; unmatched junction nucleotides: 4. This CDR3 contains 16 residues. CDR1 is SGHNT and CDR2 is YYREEE in the germline V gene (reference sequence). CDR3 region: CASSLGSGQYNSPLHF. The CDR3 DNA reads as TGTGCCAGCAGCTTGGGCTCGGGACAGTATAATTCACCCCTCCACTTT.

The chain is built from TRBV19 and TRBJ1-2, with D hard to call. The CDR3 is 14 residues long. Trimming shortened V by 6 bases and J by 8 bases, and 19 bases separated the two germline ends. The germline CDR1 and CDR2 sequences are LNHDA and SQIVND (reference sequence). The CDR3 DNA sequence: TGTGCCAGTAGGAACGGGAGTGATTTCTGGGGCTACACCTTC. Its protein product is CASRNGSDFWGYTF.

This clone has a handful of counts. The same CDR3 can be traced to other DNA sequences in this sample. The chain employs TRBV6-5 and TRBJ2-5, with D possibly TRBD1 on 5 matching bases. The CDR3 runs 12 residues. The V gene's germline CDR1 is MNHEY and CDR2 SVGAGI. The V end was cut by 2 bases, the J end by 4 bases, with 5 bases between. The CDR3, as DNA: TGTGCCAGCAGTTACAGGGGAGAGACCCAGTACTTC. Protein: CASSYRGETQYF.

J is TRBJ2-3 and V is TRBV24-1, with D possibly TRBD2 on 6 matching bases. The CDR3 spans 19 residues. The V gene lost 1 base and the J gene lost 0 bases, with 19 bases spanning the gap. Germline V lookup: CDR1 KGHDR, CDR2 SFDVKD. CDR3 sequence reads: CATSDFVTAGLASTDTQYF. CDR3 nucleotides: TGTGCCACCAGTGATTTTGTGACGGCGGGACTCGCTAGCACAGATACGCAGTATTTT.

The J gene is TRBJ1-1, the V gene TRBV2, with TRBD1 identical over 8 bases. Germline V gene sequence: CDR1 SNHLY, CDR2 FYNNEI. The ends lost 8 bases at V and 6 bases at J; junction bases unmatched: 14. This CDR3 has 15 amino acids. The CDR3 DNA reads as TGTGCCAGCCACCGACGTCAGGGGGCGAGCCCTGAAGCTTTCTTT. It codes for CASHRRQGASPEAFF.

The chain employs TRBV10-2 and TRBJ1-5, with a tentative D call TRBD1 (6 bases). Trimming removed 6 bases at V and 3 bases at J, with 9 bases between. CDR1 and CDR2 (germline): WSHSY, SAAADI. The CDR3 spans 13 residues. The CDR3 reads CASSRTANQPQHF. Written as DNA, the CDR3 is TGCGCCAGCAGCCGGACAGCCAATCAGCCCCAGCATTTT.